This TCR beta chain was sequenced for a study of cytomegalovirus exposure and HLA in healthy donors. Looked up from germline, CDR1 is MDHEN and CDR2 is SYDVKM. J lost 2 bases, V lost 5 bases, and 8 bases had no gene match. The CDR3 is 15 residues long. Overall study findings and caveats: Most subjects had HLA-A and HLA-B alleles reportedly predicted accurately by TCR beta sequences.

As concerns this clone: The antigen is undetermined.

PCR amplification relied on 60 Vbeta primers (plus 13 Jbeta primers). Clones were sequenced by immunoSEQ multiplex PCR, and TCRdb holds only the in-frame ones, with some missing. The sample records about 160,000 clones, approximately 80% being singletons. It was healthy bone marrow donors who served as donors. The origin of this receptor is a woman between 50 and 59 years old in good health and CMV-seronegative. What was sequenced was PBMCs. The chain has TRBV28 and TRBJ2-7; the match to TRBD2 covers 8 bases. CDR3 DNA sequence: TGTGCCAGCAGTGTCCACGGGGGGGGAACCTACGAGCAGTACTTC. Residues: CASSVHGGGTYEQYF.